The 3 T cell receptor beta chains below were found in one sample sequenced in a study of human T cells and chemical hapten exposure. The time point: patch test 2, 6 weeks after DPC sensitization. The treatment: therapeutic diphenylcyclopropenone sensitization with weekly scalp DPC. MiXCR was run by TCRdb on the RACE reads, yielding one entry per CDR3 protein. The profile covers some 150,000 distinct CDR3 sequences, with about 10% appearing a single time and less than 1.5% taken by the ten largest. Sequencing used whole blood, obtained in connection with sensitization to the hapten diphenylcyclopropenone (DPC). The receptors come from a woman aged 45-59 years with alopecia areata. Some clones in this sample may be carry-over from other donors' samples.

This clonotype was counted many times. J is TRBJ2-1 and V is TRBV3-1; the D is unclear. Trimming cost V 1 base and J 4 bases, with 8 bases left between them. Per germline, CDR1 LGHDT and CDR2 YNNKEL (reference sequence). This CDR3 has 14 residues. The CDR3 DNA reads as TGTGCCAGCAGCCAAGGGCACCGTTACAATGAGCAGTTCTTC. Amino acids: CASSQGHRYNEQFF.

This clonotype showed up many times. This sequence joins TRBV7-2 and TRBJ2-2, with no clear D. Trimming cost V 5 bases and J 6 bases, with 10 bases left between them. Germline V CDR1 and CDR2: SGHTA, FQGNSA. The CDR3 runs 13 residues. The CDR3 is CASSPQGPGELFF. The CDR3 DNA sequence: TGTGCCAGCAGCCCCCAAGGTCCCGGGGAGCTGTTTTTT.

On this clonotype itself: This may be a read error: a much more frequent sequence differs by one nucleotide. This chain joins TRBV20-1 and TRBJ2-3, with 8 bases fitting TRBD1. Germline V gene lookup returns CDR1 DFQATT and CDR2 SNEGSKA (reference sequence). Germline trimming cut 2 bases from V and 3 bases from J; bases unmatched to any gene: 10. The CDR3 is 16 amino acids. This chain's CDR3 is CSARNAGQGITDTQYF. CDR3 sequence (DNA): TGCAGTGCTAGAAACGCCGGACAGGGCATAACAGATACGCAGTATTTT.